The clone carrying this TCR beta chain was seen ten or more times. Each CDR3 protein gets one entry after TCRdb re-called the 5' RACE reads with MiXCR. The sample comprises 45,000 to 55,000 distinct CDR3 sequences, 6% to 7% of which are singletons, and 3.5% to 4% rests with the top ten. The data stem from a study of early T cells in non-severe SARS-CoV-2 infection. Germline CDR1 reads SGHVS; CDR2 reads FNYEAQ. The junction had 10 bases not matched to a gene; V was cut back by 5 bases and J by 10 bases. This CDR3 has 15 amino acids. The clonotype was recovered from an adult who was a healthcare worker with PCR-confirmed SARS-CoV-2 infection or an uninfected control (not recorded which). The chain recombines TRBV7-6 with TRBJ1-6; TRBD1 agrees at 8 bases. The sequenced sample was whole blood. CDR3 nucleotide sequence: TGTGCCAGCAGCCAAGGGACAGGCGGGAGCTCACCCCTCCACTTT. As protein: CASSQGTGGSSPLHF.